This T cell receptor beta chain was observed in a study of human T cells and chemical hapten exposure listed by TCRdb under 2021. Describing the broader study: For sensitization, 2% DPC in acetone was applied to a 2 cm by 2 cm area of upper inner arm skin. Alopecia areata with under or over 50% scalp involvement, alopecia totalis and alopecia universalis were represented in the patient cohort, which was mostly female. Blood for TCR sequencing was provided by twenty-nine alopecia patients at one to four time points (pre-sensitization, 2, 6 and 24 weeks). The libraries were sequenced as a pool, and the TCR yield per sample differed mostly because of small variations in library volumes within the pool. Patch testing was performed on the upper back with Finn chambers containing 0.01% DPC, and the patch tests were scored after 6 days according to International Contact Dermatitis Research Group standards. Blood samples were taken from patients before sensitization (week 0) and then at 2, 6 and about 24 weeks after DPC sensitization. Patients additionally received weekly therapeutic DPC doses to the scalp throughout the roughly 24-week study period. The study tracked peripheral blood TCR repertoire changes in vivo during primary and secondary sensitization to the hapten diphenylcyclopropenone (DPC) in alopecia patients. Points the paper makes about the study in general: Significantly more large CDR3 similarity clusters were formed by expanded TCRs than by pre-sensitization or healthy control sets, consistent with antigen-driven responses. Because all patients had alopecia, a presumed autoimmune disease, the immune response of the patients might differ from that of healthy individuals. Patch test score was positively correlated with the number of PT1 expanded TCRs, with significance at thresholds 8, 16 and 32 but not at 4. Repeated subsampling changed both the strength of the expansion versus patch-test correlation and the threshold at which that correlation became significant. DPC sensitization did not change how many TCRs were above 1 in 1000 frequency, and no evidence was found of alterations in global repertoire structure.

A remark on this clonotype: The antigen it binds to is not known. Per-nucleotide qualities are absent, and no much larger clonotype sits a single base away.

The library was built by means of RACE. For sequencing, a NextSeq 500 was employed. Library preparation attached unique molecular identifiers to individual cDNA molecules for quantitative, reproducible TCR counting. For every blood RNA sample, sequencing covered both the TCR alpha and TCR beta chains. From the authors' description of their analysis: A median of about 87,000 TCRs per sample was observed, with a range of about 20,000 to 690,600. The Decombinator software suite was used to annotate the V, J and CDR3 of the TCR reads. For the PS versus PT1 abundance plots, all samples were subsampled to the same number of TCRs (28,000). Expanded TCRs were defined as absent before sensitization and observed at least eight times at the 2-week time point. Clones were called with MiXCR by TCRdb after fastp trimmed the public reads at Q25, and only in-frame beta chains were retained. Rows matching on CDR3 protein sequence are summarized as one entry with the most common DNA and genes. TCRdb's processing, not the authors' own work, is the source of the V and J calls. The sample data list 300,000 to 400,000 distinct CDR3 sequences, and around 7% of these were observed just once. Around 8.2% of the sample belongs to the ten largest clones.

From the germline V gene, CDR1 is SGHTA and CDR2 is FQGNSA. Trimming at the junction amounts to 4 bases on V and 3 bases on J, and the germline ends lie 17 bases apart. There are 16 amino acids in the CDR3, from cysteine to phenylalanine inclusive. Only CDR3 DNA remains: 48 bases, in frame from the first base. Per the publication, the time point label means: patch test 1, 2 weeks after DPC sensitization. What this sample's treatment or condition label stands for: therapeutic diphenylcyclopropenone sensitization with weekly scalp DPC. At each patch-test visit, blood was drawn before the patch test was applied. To be eligible, patients had to be aged 18 to 70, diagnosed with alopecia and judged suitable for DPC therapy, while pregnant patients were excluded. Unfractionated whole blood was collected in Tempus Blood RNA tubes, and total RNA was extracted from that blood.

The TCR was taken from a young woman with alopecia areata. Some clones in this sample may be carry-over from other donors' samples. The rearrangement joined TRBV7-2 to TRBJ2-3; perhaps TRBD2 is the D gene, with 6 bases matching. Material: whole blood, obtained in connection with sensitization to the hapten diphenylcyclopropenone (DPC). The DNA sequence reads TGTGCCAGCAGCTCCCATACGGGGGAAGTTACAGATACGCAGTATTTT. Its translation reads: CASSSHTGEVTDTQYF.